This T cell receptor (beta chain) was found in a study of cytomegalovirus exposure and HLA in healthy donors. Whole-study context: The use of the same platform for the 110 or so validation repertoires and the 666 first-cohort repertoires was reported by a later analysis. Findings of the study overall: TCR beta chains numbering more than 150 were designated cytomegalovirus-associated. Whilst most TCR sequences proved rare, a subset of public TCRs occurred across many donors. Later, an analysis found that TCR clusters from the first cohort tended to co-occur in the approximately 130 validation repertoires.

As concerns this clone: Its antigen remains unidentified.

Measured with immunoSEQ multiplex PCR; TCRdb has only the in-frame clones, and not every one. The sample carries around 190,000 clones, about 89% recorded once. Trimming removed 2 bases from V and 1 base from J, with 19 bases in between. This CDR3 contains 19 residues. Germline V CDR1 and CDR2: SGHRS, YFSETQ. The chain uses TRBV5-1 and TRBJ1-6; tentative D call: TRBD1 (5 bases). The sequencing sample was made of PBMCs. The origin of this receptor is a man younger than 45 in good health and CMV-seropositive. Here the CDR3 reads CASSLTGLSLGSYNSPLHF. The DNA of the CDR3 is TGCGCCAGCAGCTTAACGGGACTCTCCTTAGGGTCCTATAATTCACCCCTCCACTTT.